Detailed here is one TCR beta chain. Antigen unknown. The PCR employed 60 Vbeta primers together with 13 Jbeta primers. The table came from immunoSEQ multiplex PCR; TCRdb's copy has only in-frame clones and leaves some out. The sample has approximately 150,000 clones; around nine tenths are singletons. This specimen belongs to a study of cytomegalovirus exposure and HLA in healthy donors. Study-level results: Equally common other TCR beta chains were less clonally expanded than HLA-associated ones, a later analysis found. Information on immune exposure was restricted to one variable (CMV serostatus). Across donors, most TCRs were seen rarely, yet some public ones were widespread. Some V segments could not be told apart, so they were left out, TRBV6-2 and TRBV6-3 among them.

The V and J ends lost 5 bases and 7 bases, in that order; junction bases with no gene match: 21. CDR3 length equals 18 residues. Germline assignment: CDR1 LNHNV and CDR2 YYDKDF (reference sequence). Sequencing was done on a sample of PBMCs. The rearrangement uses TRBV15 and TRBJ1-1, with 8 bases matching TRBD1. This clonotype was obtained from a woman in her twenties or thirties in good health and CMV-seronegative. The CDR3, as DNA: TGTGCCACCAGCGGACGGAGGGGAGGAGGACAGGGTAAGGATGAAGCTTTCTTT. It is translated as CATSGRRGGGQGKDEAFF.